The T cell receptor (beta chain) under discussion was sequenced for a study of technical replicates of blood from a few donors. This table comes from immunoSEQ multiplex PCR, and its TCRdb copy is limited to in-frame clones, with some not included. This repertoire shows around 80,000 clones, 98% found once; its top ten account for 0.12% to 0.15%. CDR1 and CDR2 (germline): MNHEY, SMNVEV (reference sequence). The length of the CDR3 is 14 residues. The V gene end was trimmed by 7 bases and the J gene end by 4 bases; junction bases not matched to a gene: 7. Sequencing used T cells isolated from PBMCs. The rearrangement joins TRBV27 to TRBJ2-3; 8 nucleotides align to TRBD1. The clonotype comes from a human donor in good health. CDR3 DNA: TGTGCCAGCACTCAGACAGGGGAGGCAGATACGCAGTATTTT. Protein: CASTQTGEADTQYF.